The rows below give T cell receptor beta chains drawn from one sample of a study of blood T cell repertoires in COVID-19. Repertoires were generated with immunoSEQ multiplex PCR, while TCRdb's copy carries only in-frame clones and drops some. Found here are about 260,000 clones, 80% to 90% of them singletons; the top ten hold 4% to 4.5%. Specimen: peripheral blood. These receptors all stem from a man aged 55 to 69 with acute or convalescent COVID-19. CDR3s include the opening cysteine and the closing phenylalanine or tryptophan. The D gene is left open where the match is weak. The listing skips clone size in some rows; elsewhere it reads once, few, many or a size class.

v_call	d_call	clone_size	cdr3_length	j_call	cdr3_nt	cdr3_aa
TRBV27	NA	NA	15	TRBJ1-2	TGTGCCAGCAGTTTATCGAGGGAGGCTAACTATGGCTACACCTTC	CASSLSREANYGYTF
TRBV7-2	TRBD1	NA	14	TRBJ1-5	TGTGCCAGCAGCTTGGACAGGGGCAATCAGCCCCAGCATTTT	CASSLDRGNQPQHF
TRBV27	TRBD1	NA	14	TRBJ1-4	TGTGCCAGCAGTTTACAGGGGGCGCGCGAAAAACTGTTTTTT	CASSLQGAREKLFF
TRBV7-2	TRBD1	NA	14	TRBJ2-7	TGTGCCAGCAGCATAGGACAGGGGACCGACACAAAGTACTTC	CASSIGQGTDTKYF
TRBV5-1	NA	NA	15	TRBJ1-1	TGCGCCAGCAGTACGGTTCCGGGGGTAGGCACTGAAGCTTTCTTT	CASSTVPGVGTEAFF
TRBV4-1	NA	NA	15	TRBJ2-7	TGCGCCAGCAGCCCCCCCGGGGACTTCTCCTACGAGCAGTACTTC	CASSPPGDFSYEQYF
TRBV10-2	TRBD2	NA	16	TRBJ2-1	TGCGCCAGCAGTGACCCGGGACTAGCCCCAATAAATGAGCAGTTCTTC	CASSDPGLAPINEQFF
TRBV28	TRBD1	NA	15	TRBJ2-7	TGTGCCAGCAGTTCCTCCGGGACAGGGACCAACGAGCAGTACTTC	CASSSSGTGTNEQYF
TRBV7-9	NA	NA	14	TRBJ1-2	TGTGCCAGCAGCCCAGAACCCAGGGCTAACGGCTACACCTTC	CASSPEPRANGYTF
TRBV24-1	TRBD1	NA	14	TRBJ2-5	TGTGCCACTTGCCGGACAGGAGCCCGAGAGACCCAGTACTTC	CATCRTGARETQYF
TRBV19	NA	NA	15	TRBJ1-5	TGTGCCAGTAGTATAGGAGTGAATAGCAATCAGCCCCAGCATTTT	CASSIGVNSNQPQHF
TRBV7-6	TRBD1	NA	16	TRBJ2-1	TGTGCCAGCAGCGCCGATCCGGGACAGGGGGCAGATGAGCAGTTCTTC	CASSADPGQGADEQFF
TRBV5-1	NA	few	14	TRBJ1-1	TGCGCCAGCAGCTTGGCCGGGGGGGCCGCTGAAGCTTTCTTT	CASSLAGGAAEAFF
TRBV13	TRBD2	NA	18	TRBJ2-7	TGTGCCAGCAGCCCCGGACTAGCGGGGGGGCCACCCTACGACGAGCAGTACTTC	CASSPGLAGGPPYDEQYF
TRBV19	NA	few	13	TRBJ1-1	TGTGCCACAGGGTCATTCTTGGGCACTGAAGCTTTCTTT	CATGSFLGTEAFF
TRBV28	NA	NA	16	TRBJ2-7	TGTGCCAGCAGTCCCCCGGGGACTCGGTCCTTATACGAGCAGTACTTC	CASSPPGTRSLYEQYF
TRBV7-6	TRBD2	NA	16	TRBJ2-2	TGTGCCAGCAGCATAATAGCGGGAGGGCGGACCGGGGAGCTGTTTTTT	CASSIIAGGRTGELFF
TRBV28	TRBD2	NA	14	TRBJ2-7	TGTGCCAGCAGCTCTAGCGGGAATGGGAACGAGCAGTACTTC	CASSSSGNGNEQYF
TRBV9	NA	NA	13	TRBJ2-1	TGTGCCAGCAGCCGGCTAGAACTCAATGAGCAGTTCTTC	CASSRLELNEQFF
TRBV6-5	NA	NA	14	TRBJ2-5	TGTGCCAGCAGTTCGCGACACTACCAAGAGACCCAGTACTTC	CASSSRHYQETQYF
TRBV6-4	TRBD1	NA	13	TRBJ2-7	TGTGCCAGCAGCCGGGACAGCACCTACGAGCAGTACTTC	CASSRDSTYEQYF
TRBV9	NA	NA	12	TRBJ2-1	TGTGCCAGCAGCGTTGTACCGGGTGAGCAGTTCTTC	CASSVVPGEQFF
TRBV7-3	TRBD2	NA	15	TRBJ2-3	TGTGCCAGCAGCCCCATGGGACTAGCGACAGATACGCAGTATTTT	CASSPMGLATDTQYF
TRBV7-6	NA	NA	15	TRBJ1-4	TGTGCCAGCAGCTCCTTCCGGGGGTCGGAGGAAAAACTGTTTTTT	CASSSFRGSEEKLFF
TRBV5-1	NA	NA	12	TRBJ1-1	TGCGCCAGCAGCTATGACAGGCATGAAGCTTTCTTT	CASSYDRHEAFF
TRBV6-2/TRBV6-3	NA	NA	13	TRBJ1-1	TGTGCCAGCAGTCAACAGGCGCGAGCTGAAGCTTTCTTT	CASSQQARAEAFF
TRBV6-5	TRBD1	NA	15	TRBJ1-5	TGTGCCAGTCTGTGGGGACAGGGGTTCGATCAGCCCCAGCATTTT	CASLWGQGFDQPQHF